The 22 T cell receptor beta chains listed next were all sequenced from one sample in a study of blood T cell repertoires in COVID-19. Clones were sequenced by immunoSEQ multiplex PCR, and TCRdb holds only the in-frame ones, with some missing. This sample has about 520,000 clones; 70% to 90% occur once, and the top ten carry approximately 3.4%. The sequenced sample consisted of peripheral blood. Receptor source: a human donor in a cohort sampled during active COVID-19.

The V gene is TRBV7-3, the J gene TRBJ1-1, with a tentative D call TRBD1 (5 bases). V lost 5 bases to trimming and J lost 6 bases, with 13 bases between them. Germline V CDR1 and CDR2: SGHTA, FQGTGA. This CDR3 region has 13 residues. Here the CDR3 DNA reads TGTGCCAGCAGCACCGTGCCGGGGGCTGAAGCTTTCTTT. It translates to CASSTVPGAEAFF.

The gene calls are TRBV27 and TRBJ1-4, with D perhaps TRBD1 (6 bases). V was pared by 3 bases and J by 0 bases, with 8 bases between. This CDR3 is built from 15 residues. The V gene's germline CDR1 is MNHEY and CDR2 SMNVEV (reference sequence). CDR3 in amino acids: CASSFNRATNEKLFF. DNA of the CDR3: TGTGCCAGCAGTTTCAACAGGGCAACTAATGAAAAACTGTTTTTT.

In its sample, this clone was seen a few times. The CDR3 sequence is CASSAGQPGTEAFF. For the CDR3, the DNA is TGCGCCAGCAGCGCGGGACAGCCCGGCACTGAAGCTTTCTTT. The rearrangement uses TRBV5-1 and TRBJ1-1; the match to TRBD1 covers 7 bases. The CDR3 totals 14 residues. In germline, CDR1 is SGHRS, CDR2 YFSETQ. V was clipped by 4 bases and J by 4 bases; unmatched bases: 7.

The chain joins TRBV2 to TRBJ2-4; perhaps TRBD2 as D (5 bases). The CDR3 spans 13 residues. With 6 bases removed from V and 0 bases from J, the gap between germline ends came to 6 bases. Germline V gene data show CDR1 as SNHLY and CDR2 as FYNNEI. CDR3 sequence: CASRGLAKNIQYF. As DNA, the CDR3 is TGTGCCAGCAGAGGACTAGCCAAAAACATTCAGTACTTC.

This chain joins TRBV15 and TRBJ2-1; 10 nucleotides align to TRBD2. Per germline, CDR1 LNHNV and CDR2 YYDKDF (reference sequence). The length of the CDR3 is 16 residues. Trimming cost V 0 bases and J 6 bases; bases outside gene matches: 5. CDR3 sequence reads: CATSRDRASGSNEQFF. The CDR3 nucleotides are TGTGCCACCAGCAGAGATCGGGCTAGCGGGAGCAATGAGCAGTTCTTC.

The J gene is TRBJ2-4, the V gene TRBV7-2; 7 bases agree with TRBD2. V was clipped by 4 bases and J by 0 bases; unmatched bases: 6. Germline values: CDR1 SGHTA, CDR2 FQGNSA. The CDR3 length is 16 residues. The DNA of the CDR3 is TGTGCCAGCAGCTCTTCTAGCGGACTAGCCAAAAACATTCAGTACTTC. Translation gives CASSSSSGLAKNIQYF.

In DNA, the CDR3 is TGTGCCAGCAGCCGGCAGGGGGTCTACGAGCAGTACTTC. Translating it yields CASSRQGVYEQYF. The rearrangement uses TRBV6-5 and TRBJ2-7; TRBD1 matches at 7 bases. The CDR3 consists of 13 residues. The ends lost 6 bases at V and 3 bases at J; junction bases unmatched: 5. In germline, CDR1 is MNHEY, CDR2 SVGAGI.

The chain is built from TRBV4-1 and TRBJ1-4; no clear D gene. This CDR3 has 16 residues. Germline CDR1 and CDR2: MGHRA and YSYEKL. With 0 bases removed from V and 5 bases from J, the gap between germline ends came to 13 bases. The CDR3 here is CASSQETRVLNEKLFF. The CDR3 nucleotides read TGCGCCAGCAGCCAAGAAACACGGGTTCTCAATGAAAAACTGTTTTTT.

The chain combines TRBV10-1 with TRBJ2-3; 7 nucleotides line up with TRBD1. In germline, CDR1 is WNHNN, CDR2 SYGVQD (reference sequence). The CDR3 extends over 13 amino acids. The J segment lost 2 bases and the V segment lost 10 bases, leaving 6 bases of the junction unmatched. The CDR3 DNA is TGCGCCAACGTGACAGGGCCCACAGATACGCAGTATTTT. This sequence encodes CANVTGPTDTQYF.

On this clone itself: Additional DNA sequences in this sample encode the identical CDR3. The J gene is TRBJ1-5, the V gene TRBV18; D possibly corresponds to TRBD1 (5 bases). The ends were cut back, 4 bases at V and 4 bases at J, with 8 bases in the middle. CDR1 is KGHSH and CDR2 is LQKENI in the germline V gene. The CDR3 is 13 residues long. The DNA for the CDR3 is TGTGCCAGCTCACTTGACAGAAATCAGCCCCAGCATTTT. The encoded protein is CASSLDRNQPQHF.

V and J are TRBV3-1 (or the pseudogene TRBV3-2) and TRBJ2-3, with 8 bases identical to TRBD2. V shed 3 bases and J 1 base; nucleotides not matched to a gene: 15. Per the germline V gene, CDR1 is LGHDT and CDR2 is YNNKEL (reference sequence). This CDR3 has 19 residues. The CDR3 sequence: CASSHSGGRTGFGTDTQYF. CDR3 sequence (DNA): TGTGCCAGCAGCCACTCCGGCGGGAGGACGGGTTTCGGCACAGATACGCAGTATTTT.

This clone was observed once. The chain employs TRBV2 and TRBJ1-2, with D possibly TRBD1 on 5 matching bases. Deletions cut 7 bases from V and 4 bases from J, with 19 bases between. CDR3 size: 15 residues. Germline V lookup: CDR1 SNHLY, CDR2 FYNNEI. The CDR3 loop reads CASNPLRSGGYGYTF. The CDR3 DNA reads TGTGCCAGCAACCCCCTACGGTCCGGGGGCTATGGCTACACCTTC.

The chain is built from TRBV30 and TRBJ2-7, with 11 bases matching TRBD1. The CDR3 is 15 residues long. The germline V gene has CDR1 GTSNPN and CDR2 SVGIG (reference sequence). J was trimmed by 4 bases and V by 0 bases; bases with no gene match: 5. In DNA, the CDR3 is TGTGCCTGGAGTGTCGGGACAGGGGGGGGATACGAGCAGTACTTC. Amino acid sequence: CAWSVGTGGGYEQYF.

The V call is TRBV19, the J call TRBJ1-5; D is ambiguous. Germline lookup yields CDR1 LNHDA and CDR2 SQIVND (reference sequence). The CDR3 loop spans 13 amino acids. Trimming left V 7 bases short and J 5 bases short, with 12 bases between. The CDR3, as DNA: TGTGCCAGTAACAGACGCGATGATCAGCCCCAGCATTTT. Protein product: CASNRRDDQPQHF.

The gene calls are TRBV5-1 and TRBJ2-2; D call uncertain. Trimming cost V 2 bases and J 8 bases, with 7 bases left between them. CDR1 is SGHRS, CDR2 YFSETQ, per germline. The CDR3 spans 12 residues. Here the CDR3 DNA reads TGCGCCAGCAGCTTCGATCGGGGGGAGCTGTTTTTT. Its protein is CASSFDRGELFF.

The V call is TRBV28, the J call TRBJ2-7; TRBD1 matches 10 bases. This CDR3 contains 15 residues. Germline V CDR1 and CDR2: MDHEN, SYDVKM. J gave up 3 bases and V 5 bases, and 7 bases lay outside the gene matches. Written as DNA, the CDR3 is TGTGCCAGCAGTCGGCGGACAGGGGGGTTCTACGAGCAGTACTTC. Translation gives CASSRRTGGFYEQYF. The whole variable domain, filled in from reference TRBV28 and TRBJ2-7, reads DVKVTQSSRYLVKRTGEKVFLECVQDMDHENMFWYRQDPGLGLRLIYFSYDVKMKEKGDIPEGYSVSREKKERFSLILESASTNQTSMYLCASSRRTGGFYEQYFGPGTRLTVT.

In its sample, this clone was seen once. The DNA for the CDR3 is TGTGCCTGGACCACAGGGGGGCCCCGTCATGGCTACACCTTC. It is translated as CAWTTGGPRHGYTF. The chain combines TRBV30 with TRBJ1-2, with TRBD1 matching over 8 bases. Trimming cost V 4 bases and J 6 bases; bases outside gene matches: 10. CDR1 is GTSNPN, CDR2 SVGIG, per germline (reference sequence). This CDR3 spans 14 amino acids. Based on the CDR3 plus reference TRBV30 and TRBJ1-2, the full variable domain is SQTIHQWPATLVQPVGSPLSLECTVEGTSNPNLYWYRQAAGRGLQLLFYSVGIGQISSEVPQNLSASRPQDRQFILSSKKLLLSDSGFYLCAWTTGGPRHGYTFGSGTRLTVV.

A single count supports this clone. CDR3 in amino acids: CASSDGTSIEAFF. The DNA of the CDR3 is TGTGCCAGCAGCGATGGGACAAGTATTGAAGCTTTCTTT. This chain connects TRBV9 to TRBJ1-1, with D possibly matching TRBD1 (6 bases). With 3 bases removed from V and 7 bases from J, the gap between germline ends came to 13 bases. This CDR3 has 13 residues. Germline V lookup: CDR1 SGDLS, CDR2 YYNGEE. Full variable domain (remainder filled in from reference TRBV9 and TRBJ1-1): DSGVTQTPKHLITATGQRVTLRCSPRSGDLSVYWYQQSLDQGLQFLIQYYNGEERAKGNILERFSAQQFPDLHSELNLSSLELGDSALYFCASSDGTSIEAFFGQGTRLTVV.

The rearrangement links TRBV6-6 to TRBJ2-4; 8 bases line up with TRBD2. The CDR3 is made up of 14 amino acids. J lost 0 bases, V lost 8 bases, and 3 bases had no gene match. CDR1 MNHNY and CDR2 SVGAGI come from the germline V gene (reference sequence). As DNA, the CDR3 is TGTGCCAGCCGGGAGGGATTAGCCAAAAACATTCAGTACTTC. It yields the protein CASREGLAKNIQYF.

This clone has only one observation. For the CDR3, the DNA is TGTGCCACCAGTGAGGCGGGACTAGCGGGAGACAATGAGCAGTTCTTC. Encoded protein: CATSEAGLAGDNEQFF. The chain has TRBV24-1 and TRBJ2-1, with 14 bases matching TRBD2. J was trimmed by 5 bases and V by 4 bases; bases with no gene match: 3. The CDR3 totals 16 residues. Germline CDR1 is KGHDR and CDR2 is SFDVKD.

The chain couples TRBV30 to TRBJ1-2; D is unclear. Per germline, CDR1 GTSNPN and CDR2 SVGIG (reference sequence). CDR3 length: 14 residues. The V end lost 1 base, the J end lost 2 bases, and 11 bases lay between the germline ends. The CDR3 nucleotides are TGTGCCTGGAGTGAATCTTCCTTCAACTATGGCTACACCTTC. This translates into CAWSESSFNYGYTF.

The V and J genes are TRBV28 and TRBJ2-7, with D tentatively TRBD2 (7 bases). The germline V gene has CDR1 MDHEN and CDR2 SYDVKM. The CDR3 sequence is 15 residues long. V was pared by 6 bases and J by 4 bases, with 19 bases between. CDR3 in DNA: TGTGCCAGCAGCCGAGGGGGAGGGAACAGATACGAGCAGTACTTC. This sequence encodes CASSRGGGNRYEQYF.